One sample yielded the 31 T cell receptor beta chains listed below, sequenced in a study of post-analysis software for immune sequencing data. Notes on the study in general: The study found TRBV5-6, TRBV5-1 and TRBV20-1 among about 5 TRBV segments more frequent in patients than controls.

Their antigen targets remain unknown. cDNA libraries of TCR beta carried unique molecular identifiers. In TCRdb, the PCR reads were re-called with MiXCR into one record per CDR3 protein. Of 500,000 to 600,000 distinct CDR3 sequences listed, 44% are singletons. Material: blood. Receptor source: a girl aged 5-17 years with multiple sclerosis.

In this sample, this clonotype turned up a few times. CDR3 nucleotide sequence: TGTGCCATCAGTGAGTCGGGACAGACTCGGCCCCAGCATTTT. Protein: CAISESGQTRPQHF. The chain combines TRBV10-3 with TRBJ1-5, with 7 nucleotides matching TRBD1. The CDR3 is made up of 14 amino acids. Per the germline V gene, CDR1 is ENHRY and CDR2 is SYGVKD. The ends lost 0 bases at V and 9 bases at J; junction bases unmatched: 5.

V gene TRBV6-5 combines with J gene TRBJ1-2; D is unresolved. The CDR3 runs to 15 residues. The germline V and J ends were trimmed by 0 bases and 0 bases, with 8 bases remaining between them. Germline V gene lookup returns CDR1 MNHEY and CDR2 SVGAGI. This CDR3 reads CASSYSGNSNYGYTF. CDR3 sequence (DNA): TGTGCCAGCAGTTACTCGGGCAACTCTAACTATGGCTACACCTTC.

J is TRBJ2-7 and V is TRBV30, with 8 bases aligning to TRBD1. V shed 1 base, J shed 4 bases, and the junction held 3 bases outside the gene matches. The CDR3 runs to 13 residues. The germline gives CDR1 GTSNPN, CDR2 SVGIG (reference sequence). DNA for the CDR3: TGTGCCTGGAGTGACGGACAGGGATACGAGCAGTACTTC. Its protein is CAWSDGQGYEQYF.

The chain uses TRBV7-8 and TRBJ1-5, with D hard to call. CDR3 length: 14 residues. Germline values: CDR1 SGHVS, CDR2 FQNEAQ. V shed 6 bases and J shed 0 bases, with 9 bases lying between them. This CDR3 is CASRLGSSNQPQHF. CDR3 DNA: TGTGCCAGCAGATTGGGTTCTAGCAATCAGCCCCAGCATTTT.

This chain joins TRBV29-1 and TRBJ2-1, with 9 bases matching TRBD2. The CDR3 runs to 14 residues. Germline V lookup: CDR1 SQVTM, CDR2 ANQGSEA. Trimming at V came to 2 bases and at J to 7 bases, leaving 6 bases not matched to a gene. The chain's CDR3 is CSVERRLADNEQFF. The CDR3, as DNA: TGCAGCGTTGAAAGAAGACTAGCGGATAATGAGCAGTTCTTC.

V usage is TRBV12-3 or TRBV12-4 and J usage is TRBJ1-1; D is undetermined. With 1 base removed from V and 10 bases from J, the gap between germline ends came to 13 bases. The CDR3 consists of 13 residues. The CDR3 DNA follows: TGTGCCAGCAGTTTAGTGCGGGCCCATGGAGCTTTCTTT. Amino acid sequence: CASSLVRAHGAFF.

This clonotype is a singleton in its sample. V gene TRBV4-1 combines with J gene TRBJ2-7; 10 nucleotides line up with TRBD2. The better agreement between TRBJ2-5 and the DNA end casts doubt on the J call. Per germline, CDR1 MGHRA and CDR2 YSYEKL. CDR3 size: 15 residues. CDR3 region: CASSRLSGRDETQYF. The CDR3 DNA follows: TGCGCCAGCAGCCGGCTAAGCGGGAGGGACGAGACCCAGTACTTC.

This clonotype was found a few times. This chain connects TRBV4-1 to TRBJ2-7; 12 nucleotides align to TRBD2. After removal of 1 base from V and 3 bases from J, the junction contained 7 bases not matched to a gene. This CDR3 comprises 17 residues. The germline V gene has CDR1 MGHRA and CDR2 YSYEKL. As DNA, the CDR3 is TGCGCCAGCAGCCAAGTTCTAGCGGGGGGGGGAGACTACGAGCAGTACTTC. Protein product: CASSQVLAGGGDYEQYF.

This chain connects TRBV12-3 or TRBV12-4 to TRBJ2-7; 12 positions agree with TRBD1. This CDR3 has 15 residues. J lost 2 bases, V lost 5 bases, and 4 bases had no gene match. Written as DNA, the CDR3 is TGTGCCAGCAGTGGGGACAGGGGGCTTCCCTACGAGCAGTACTTC. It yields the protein CASSGDRGLPYEQYF.

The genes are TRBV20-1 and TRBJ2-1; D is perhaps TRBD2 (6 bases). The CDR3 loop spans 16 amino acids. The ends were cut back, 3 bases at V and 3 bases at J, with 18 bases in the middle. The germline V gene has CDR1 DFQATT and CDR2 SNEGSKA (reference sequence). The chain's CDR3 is CSASFRGTNLYNEQFF. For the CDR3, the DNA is TGCAGTGCTAGTTTTCGGGGGACCAACCTCTACAATGAGCAGTTCTTC.

CDR3 loop: CASSLGEREVNEQFF. CDR3 nucleotide sequence: TGTGCCAGCAGTTTAGGGGAGCGGGAGGTTAATGAGCAGTTCTTC. This rearrangement joins TRBV12-3 or TRBV12-4 to TRBJ2-1; 9 bases map to TRBD2. Trimming took 1 base from V and 7 from J; bases not matched to a gene: 5. The CDR3 is 15 amino acids.

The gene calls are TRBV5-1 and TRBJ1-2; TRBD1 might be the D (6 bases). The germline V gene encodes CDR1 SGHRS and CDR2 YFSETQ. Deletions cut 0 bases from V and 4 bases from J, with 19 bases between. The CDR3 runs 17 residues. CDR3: CASSLEGLWGLSYGYTF. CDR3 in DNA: TGCGCCAGCAGCTTGGAAGGTCTATGGGGGCTGAGCTATGGCTACACCTTC. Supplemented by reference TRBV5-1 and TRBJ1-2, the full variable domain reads KAGVTQTPRYLIKTRGQQVTLSCSPISGHRSVSWYQQTPGQGLQFLFEYFSETQRNKGNFPGRFSGRQFSNSRSEMNVSTLELGDSALYLCASSLEGLWGLSYGYTFGSGTRLTVV.

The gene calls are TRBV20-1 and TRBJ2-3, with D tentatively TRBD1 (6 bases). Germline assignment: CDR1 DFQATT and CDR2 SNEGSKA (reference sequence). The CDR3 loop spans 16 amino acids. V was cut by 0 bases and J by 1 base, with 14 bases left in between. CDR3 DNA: TGCAGTGCTAGAGACTCCCTAGGGGGACGCACAGATACGCAGTATTTT. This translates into CSARDSLGGRTDTQYF.

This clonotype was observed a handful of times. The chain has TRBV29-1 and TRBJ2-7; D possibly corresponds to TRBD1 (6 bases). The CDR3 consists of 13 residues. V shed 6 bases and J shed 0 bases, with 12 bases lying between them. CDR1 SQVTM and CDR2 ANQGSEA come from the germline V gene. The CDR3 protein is CSVDRPDSYEQYF. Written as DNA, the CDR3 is TGCAGCGTCGACAGGCCTGACTCCTACGAGCAGTACTTC.

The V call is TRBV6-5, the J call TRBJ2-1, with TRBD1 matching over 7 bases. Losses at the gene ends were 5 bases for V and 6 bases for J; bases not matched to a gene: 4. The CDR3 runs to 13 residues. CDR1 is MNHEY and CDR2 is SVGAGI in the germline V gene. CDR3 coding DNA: TGTGCCAGCAGTCCGACAGGGATCAATGAGCAGTTCTTC. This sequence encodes CASSPTGINEQFF.

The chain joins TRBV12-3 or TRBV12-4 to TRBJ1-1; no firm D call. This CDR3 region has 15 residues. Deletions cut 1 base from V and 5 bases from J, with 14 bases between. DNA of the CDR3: TGTGCCAGCAGTTTAGTAGGTATGGTTGGGACTGAAGCTTTCTTT. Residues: CASSLVGMVGTEAFF.

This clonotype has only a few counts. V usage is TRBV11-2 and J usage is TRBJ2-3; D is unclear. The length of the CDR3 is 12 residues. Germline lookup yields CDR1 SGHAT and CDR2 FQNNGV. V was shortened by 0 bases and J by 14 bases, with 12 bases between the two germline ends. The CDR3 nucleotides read TGTGCCAGCAGCTTAGACGCAACCGCTCCGTATTTT. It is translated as CASSLDATAPYF.

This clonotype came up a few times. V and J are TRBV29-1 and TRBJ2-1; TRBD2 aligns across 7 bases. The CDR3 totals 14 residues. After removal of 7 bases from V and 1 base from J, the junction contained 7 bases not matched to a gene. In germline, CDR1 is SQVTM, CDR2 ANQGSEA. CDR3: CSAPAGRSYNEQFF. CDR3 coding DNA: TGCAGCGCCCCAGCGGGACGGTCCTACAATGAGCAGTTCTTC.

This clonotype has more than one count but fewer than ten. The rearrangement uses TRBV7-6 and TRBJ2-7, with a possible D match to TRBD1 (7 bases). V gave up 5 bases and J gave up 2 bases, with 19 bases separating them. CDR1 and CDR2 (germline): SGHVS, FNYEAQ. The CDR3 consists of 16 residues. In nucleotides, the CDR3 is TGTGCCAGCAGCCCGAGCCCAACAGGGGAGGCCTACGAGCAGTACTTC. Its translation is CASSPSPTGEAYEQYF. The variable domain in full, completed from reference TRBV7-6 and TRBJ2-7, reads GAGVSQSPRYKVTKRGQDVALRCDPISGHVSLYWYRQALGQGPEFLTYFNYEAQQDKSGLPNDRFSAERPEGSISTLTIQRTEQRDSAMYRCASSPSPTGEAYEQYFGPGTRLTVT.

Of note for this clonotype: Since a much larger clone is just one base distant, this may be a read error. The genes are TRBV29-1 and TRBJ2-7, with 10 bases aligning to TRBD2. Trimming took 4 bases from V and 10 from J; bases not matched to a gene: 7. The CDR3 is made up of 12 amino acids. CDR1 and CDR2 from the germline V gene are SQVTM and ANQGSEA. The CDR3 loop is CSVGGLANTQYF. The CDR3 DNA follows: TGCAGCGTTGGGGGACTAGCGAACACTCAGTACTTC.

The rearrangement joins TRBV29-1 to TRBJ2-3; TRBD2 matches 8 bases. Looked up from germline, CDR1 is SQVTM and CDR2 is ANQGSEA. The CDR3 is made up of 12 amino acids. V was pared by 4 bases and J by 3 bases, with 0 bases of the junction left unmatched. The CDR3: CSVVAGTDTQYF. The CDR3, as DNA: TGCAGCGTTGTAGCGGGGACAGATACGCAGTATTTT.

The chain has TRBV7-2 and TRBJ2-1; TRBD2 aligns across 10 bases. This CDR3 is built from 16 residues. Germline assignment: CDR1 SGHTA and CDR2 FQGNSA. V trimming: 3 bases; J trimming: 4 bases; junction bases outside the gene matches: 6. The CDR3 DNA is TGTGCCAGCAGCTTTCTTACTAGCGGGGATTACAATGAGCAGTTCTTC. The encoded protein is CASSFLTSGDYNEQFF.

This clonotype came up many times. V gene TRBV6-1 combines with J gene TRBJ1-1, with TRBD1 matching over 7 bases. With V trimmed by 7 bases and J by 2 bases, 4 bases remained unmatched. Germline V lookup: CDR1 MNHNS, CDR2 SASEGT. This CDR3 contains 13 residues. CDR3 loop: CASNTGANTEAFF. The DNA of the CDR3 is TGTGCCAGCAATACAGGGGCAAACACTGAAGCTTTCTTT.

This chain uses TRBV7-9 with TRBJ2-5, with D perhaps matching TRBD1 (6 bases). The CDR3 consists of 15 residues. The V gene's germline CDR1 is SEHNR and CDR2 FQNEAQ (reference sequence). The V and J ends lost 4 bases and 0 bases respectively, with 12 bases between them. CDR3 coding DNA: TGTGCCAGCAGCTCGACGGACAGTAACCAAGAGACCCAGTACTTC. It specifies CASSSTDSNQETQYF.

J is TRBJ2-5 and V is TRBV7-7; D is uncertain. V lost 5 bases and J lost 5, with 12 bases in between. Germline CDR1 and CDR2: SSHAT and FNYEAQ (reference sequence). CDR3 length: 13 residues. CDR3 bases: TGTGCCAGCAGCCCTGGAGACCGGGAGACCCAGTACTTC. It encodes CASSPGDRETQYF.

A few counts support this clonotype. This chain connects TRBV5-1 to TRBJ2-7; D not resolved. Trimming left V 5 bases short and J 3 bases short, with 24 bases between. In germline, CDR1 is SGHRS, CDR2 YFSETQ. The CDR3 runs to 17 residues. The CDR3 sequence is CASRGSIRTLGFYEQYF. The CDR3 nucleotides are TGCGCCAGCAGGGGGTCGATACGGACCCTTGGGTTCTACGAGCAGTACTTC. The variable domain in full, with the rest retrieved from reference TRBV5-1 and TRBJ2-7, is KAGVTQTPRYLIKTRGQQVTLSCSPISGHRSVSWYQQTPGQGLQFLFEYFSETQRNKGNFPGRFSGRQFSNSRSEMNVSTLELGDSALYLCASRGSIRTLGFYEQYFGPGTRLTVT.

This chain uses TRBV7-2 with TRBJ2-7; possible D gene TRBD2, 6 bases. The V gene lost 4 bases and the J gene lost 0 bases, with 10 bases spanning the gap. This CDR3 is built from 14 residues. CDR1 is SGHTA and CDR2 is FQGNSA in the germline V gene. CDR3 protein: CASSSRGSSYEQYF. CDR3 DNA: TGTGCCAGCAGCTCCCGGGGGAGCTCCTACGAGCAGTACTTC.

This chain's CDR3 is CASSLENRAYEQYF. The DNA of the CDR3 is TGTGCCAGCAGCTTAGAGAACAGGGCCTACGAGCAGTACTTC. This chain joins TRBV7-9 and TRBJ2-5; D is possibly TRBD1 (6 bases). The end of the DNA fits TRBJ2-7 better, so the J call may be wrong. Germline CDR1 reads SEHNR; CDR2 reads FQNEAQ (reference sequence). The CDR3 is made up of 14 amino acids.

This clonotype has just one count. CDR3 amino acids: CASSQKGLNTEAFF. The CDR3 region has the DNA TGTGCCAGCAGCCAAAAGGGTTTGAACACTGAAGCTTTCTTT. This chain connects TRBV3-1 to TRBJ1-1; D gene ambiguous. Germline CDR1 is LGHDT and CDR2 is YNNKEL (reference sequence). This CDR3 comprises 14 residues. The V and J ends lost 2 bases and 0 bases respectively, with 7 bases between them.

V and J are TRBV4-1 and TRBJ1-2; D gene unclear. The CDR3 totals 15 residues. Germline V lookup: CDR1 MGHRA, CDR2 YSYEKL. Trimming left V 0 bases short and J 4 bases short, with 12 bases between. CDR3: CASSQDATAAYGYTF. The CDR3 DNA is TGCGCCAGCAGCCAAGACGCGACCGCGGCCTATGGCTACACCTTC.

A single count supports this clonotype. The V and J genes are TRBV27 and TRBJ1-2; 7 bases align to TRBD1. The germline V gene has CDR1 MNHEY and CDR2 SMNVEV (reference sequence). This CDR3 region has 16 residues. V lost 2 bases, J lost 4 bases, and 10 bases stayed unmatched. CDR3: CASSLNPRQGVYGYTF. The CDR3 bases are TGTGCCAGCAGTTTAAACCCCAGGCAGGGGGTCTATGGCTACACCTTC.